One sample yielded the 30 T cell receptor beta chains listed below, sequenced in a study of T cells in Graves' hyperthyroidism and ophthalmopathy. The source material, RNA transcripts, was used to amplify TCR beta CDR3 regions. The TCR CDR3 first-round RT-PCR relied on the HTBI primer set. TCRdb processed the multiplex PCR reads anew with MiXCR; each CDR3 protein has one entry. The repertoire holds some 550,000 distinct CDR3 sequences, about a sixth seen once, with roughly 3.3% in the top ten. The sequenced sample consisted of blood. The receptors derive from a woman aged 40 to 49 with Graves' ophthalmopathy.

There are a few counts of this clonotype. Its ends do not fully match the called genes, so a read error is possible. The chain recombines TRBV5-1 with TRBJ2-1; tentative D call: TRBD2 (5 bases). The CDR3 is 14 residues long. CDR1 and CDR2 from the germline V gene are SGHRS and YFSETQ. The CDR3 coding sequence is TGCGCCAGCAGCTTGGGAGACGACTACGATGAGCAGTTCTTC. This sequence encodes CASSLGDDYDEQFF.

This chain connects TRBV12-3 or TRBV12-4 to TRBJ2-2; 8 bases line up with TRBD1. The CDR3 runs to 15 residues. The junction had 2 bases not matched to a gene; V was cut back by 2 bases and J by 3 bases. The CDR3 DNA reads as TGTGCCAGCAGTTTAAGACAGGGGTACACCGGGGAGCTGTTTTTT. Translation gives CASSLRQGYTGELFF.

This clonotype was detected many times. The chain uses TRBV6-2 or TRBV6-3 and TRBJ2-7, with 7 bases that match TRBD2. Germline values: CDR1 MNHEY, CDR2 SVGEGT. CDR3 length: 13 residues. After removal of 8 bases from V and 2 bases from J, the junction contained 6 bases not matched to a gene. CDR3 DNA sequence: TGTGCCAGCCGGGACTATGGAACCTACGAGCAGTACTTC. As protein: CASRDYGTYEQYF.

For the CDR3, the DNA is TGTGCCAGCTCCCCTCGGGACGCAAATGAAAAACTGTTTTTT. As protein: CASSPRDANEKLFF. This rearrangement joins TRBV18 to TRBJ1-4; TRBD1 is a possible D gene (5 bases). Germline assignment: CDR1 KGHSH and CDR2 LQKENI. The CDR3 runs 14 residues. Trimming left V 6 bases short and J 5 bases short, with 13 bases between.

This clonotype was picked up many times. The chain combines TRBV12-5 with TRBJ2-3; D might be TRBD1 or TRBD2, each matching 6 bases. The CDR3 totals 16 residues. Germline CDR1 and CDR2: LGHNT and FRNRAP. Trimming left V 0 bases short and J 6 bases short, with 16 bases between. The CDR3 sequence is CASGLVEGGFSDTQYF. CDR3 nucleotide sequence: TGTGCTAGTGGTTTGGTAGAGGGGGGTTTTTCGGATACGCAGTATTTT.

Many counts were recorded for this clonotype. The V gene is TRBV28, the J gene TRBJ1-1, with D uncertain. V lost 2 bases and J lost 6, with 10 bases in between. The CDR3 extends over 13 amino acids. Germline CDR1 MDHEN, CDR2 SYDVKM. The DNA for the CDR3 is TGTGCCAGCAGTTTACCTCCCGACTCTGAAGCTTTCTTT. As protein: CASSLPPDSEAFF.

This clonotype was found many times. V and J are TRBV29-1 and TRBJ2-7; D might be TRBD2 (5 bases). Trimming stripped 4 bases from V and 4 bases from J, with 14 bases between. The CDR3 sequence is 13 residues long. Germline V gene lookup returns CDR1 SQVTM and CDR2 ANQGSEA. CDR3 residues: CSVVTDTRYEQYF. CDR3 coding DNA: TGCAGCGTTGTAACAGACACTAGGTACGAGCAGTACTTC.

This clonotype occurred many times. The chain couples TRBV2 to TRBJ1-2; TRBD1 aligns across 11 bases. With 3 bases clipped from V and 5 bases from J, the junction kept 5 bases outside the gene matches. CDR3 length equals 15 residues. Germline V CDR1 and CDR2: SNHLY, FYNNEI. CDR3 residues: CASSERTGGVYGYTF. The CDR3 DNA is TGTGCCAGCAGTGAGAGGACAGGGGGCGTATATGGCTACACCTTC.

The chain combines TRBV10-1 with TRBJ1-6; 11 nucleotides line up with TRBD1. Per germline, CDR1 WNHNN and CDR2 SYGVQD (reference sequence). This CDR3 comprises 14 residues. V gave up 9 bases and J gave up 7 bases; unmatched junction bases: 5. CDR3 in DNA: TGCGCCAGACTCCGGGACAGGGGGAATTCACCCCTCCACTTT. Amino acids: CARLRDRGNSPLHF.

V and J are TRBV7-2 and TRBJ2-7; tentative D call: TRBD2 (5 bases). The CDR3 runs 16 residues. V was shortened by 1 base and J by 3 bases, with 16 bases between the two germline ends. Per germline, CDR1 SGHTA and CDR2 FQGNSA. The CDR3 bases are TGTGCCAGCAGCTTAGACCCGGCGAGGGCACTCTACGAGCAGTACTTC. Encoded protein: CASSLDPARALYEQYF.

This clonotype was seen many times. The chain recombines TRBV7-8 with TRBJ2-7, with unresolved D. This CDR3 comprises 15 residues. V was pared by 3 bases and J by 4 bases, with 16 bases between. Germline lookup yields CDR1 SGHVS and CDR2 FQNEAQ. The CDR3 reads CASSFPGPVNYEQYF. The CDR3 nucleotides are TGTGCCAGCAGCTTTCCGGGCCCCGTTAATTACGAGCAGTACTTC.

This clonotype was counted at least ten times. In DNA form, the CDR3 reads TGTGCCAGCAGTGAATATTACGAGAACACTGAAGCTTTCTTT. This gives the protein CASSEYYENTEAFF. The V and J genes are TRBV2 and TRBJ1-1; D is ambiguous. Germline CDR1 SNHLY, CDR2 FYNNEI. V dropped 2 bases and J dropped 1 base, with 8 bases sitting between them. There are 14 residues in the CDR3.

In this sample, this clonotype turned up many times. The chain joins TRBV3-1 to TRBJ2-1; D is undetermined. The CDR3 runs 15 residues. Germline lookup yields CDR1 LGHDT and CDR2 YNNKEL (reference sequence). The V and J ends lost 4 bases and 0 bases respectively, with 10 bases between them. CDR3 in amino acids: CASSPDPSSYNEQFF. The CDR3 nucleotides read TGTGCCAGCAGCCCAGACCCAAGCTCCTACAATGAGCAGTTCTTC.

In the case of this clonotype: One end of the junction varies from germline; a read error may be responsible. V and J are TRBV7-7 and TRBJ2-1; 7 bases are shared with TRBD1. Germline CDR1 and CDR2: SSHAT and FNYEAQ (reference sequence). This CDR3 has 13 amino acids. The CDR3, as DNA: TGTGCTAGCAGCGCGACAGGGACGGGAGAGCAGTTCTTC. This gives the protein CASSATGTGEQFF.

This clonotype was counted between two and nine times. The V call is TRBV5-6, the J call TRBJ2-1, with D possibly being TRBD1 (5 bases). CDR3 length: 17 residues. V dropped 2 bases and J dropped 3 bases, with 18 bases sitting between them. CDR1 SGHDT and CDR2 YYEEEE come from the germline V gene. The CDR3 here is CASSFNTGISIYNEQFF. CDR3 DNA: TGTGCCAGCAGCTTTAACACAGGAATCTCAATCTACAATGAGCAGTTCTTC.

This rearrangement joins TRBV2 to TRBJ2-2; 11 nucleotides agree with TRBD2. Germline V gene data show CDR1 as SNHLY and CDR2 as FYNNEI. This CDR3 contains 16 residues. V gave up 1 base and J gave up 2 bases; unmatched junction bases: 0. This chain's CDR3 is CASSEGLAGNTGELFF. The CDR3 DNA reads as TGTGCCAGCAGTGAAGGACTAGCGGGAAACACCGGGGAGCTGTTTTTT.

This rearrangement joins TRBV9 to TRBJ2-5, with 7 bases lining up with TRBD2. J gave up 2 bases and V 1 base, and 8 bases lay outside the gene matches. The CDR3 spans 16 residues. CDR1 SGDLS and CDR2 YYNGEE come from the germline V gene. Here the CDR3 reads CASSVIPSGVQETQYF. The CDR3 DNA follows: TGTGCCAGCAGCGTAATCCCAAGCGGGGTGCAAGAGACCCAGTACTTC.

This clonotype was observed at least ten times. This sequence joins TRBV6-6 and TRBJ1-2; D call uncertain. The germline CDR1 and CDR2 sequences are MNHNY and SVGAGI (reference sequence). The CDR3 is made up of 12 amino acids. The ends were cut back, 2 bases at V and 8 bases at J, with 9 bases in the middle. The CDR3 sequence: CASSYEGWGYTF. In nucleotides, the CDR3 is TGTGCCAGCAGTTACGAGGGTTGGGGCTACACCTTC.

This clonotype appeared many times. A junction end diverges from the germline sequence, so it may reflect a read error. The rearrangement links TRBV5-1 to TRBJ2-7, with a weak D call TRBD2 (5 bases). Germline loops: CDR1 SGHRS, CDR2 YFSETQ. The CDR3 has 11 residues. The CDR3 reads CASSGAYEQYF. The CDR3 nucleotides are TGTGCCTCAAGCGGAGCCTACGAGCAGTACTTC.

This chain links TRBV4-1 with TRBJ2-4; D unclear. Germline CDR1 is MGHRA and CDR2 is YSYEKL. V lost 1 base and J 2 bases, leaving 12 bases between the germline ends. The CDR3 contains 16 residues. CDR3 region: CASSQGPLVSKNIQYF. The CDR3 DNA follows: TGCGCCAGCAGCCAAGGACCCCTAGTTTCCAAAAACATTCAGTACTTC.

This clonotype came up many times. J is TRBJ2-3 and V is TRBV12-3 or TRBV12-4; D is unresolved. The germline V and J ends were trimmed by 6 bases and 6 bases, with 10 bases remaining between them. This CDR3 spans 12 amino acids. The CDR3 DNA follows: TGTGCCAGCAGCCCCATCGGGGATACGCAGTATTTT. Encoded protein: CASSPIGDTQYF.

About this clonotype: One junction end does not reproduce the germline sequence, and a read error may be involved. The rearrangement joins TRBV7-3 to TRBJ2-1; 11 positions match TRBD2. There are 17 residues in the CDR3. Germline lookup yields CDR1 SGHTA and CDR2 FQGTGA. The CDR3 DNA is TGTGCCAACAGCCCCTCATCTAGCGGGGGGACCTACAATGAGCAGTTCTTC. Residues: CANSPSSSGGTYNEQFF.

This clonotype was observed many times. The CDR3 DNA reads TGTGCCAGCAGCCCTTGGGGTTCGTACGAGCAGTACTTC. As protein: CASSPWGSYEQYF. V gene TRBV11-2 combines with J gene TRBJ2-7; D remains ambiguous. The CDR3 has 13 residues. V shed 5 bases and J shed 4 bases, with 12 bases lying between them. The germline V gene has CDR1 SGHAT and CDR2 FQNNGV.

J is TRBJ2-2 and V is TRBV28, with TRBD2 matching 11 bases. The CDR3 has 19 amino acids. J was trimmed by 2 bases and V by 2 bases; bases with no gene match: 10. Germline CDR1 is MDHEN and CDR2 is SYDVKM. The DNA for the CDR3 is TGTGCCAGCAGTTTAACAGGCCTAGCGGGAGGTCGAAACACCGGGGAGCTGTTTTTT. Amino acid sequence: CASSLTGLAGGRNTGELFF.

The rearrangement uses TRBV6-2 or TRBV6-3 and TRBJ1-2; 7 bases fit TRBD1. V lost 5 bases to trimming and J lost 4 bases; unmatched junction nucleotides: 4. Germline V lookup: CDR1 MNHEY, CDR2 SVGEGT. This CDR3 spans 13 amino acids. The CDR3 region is CASSGGQAYGYTF. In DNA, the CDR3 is TGTGCCAGCAGTGGCGGACAGGCCTATGGCTACACCTTC.

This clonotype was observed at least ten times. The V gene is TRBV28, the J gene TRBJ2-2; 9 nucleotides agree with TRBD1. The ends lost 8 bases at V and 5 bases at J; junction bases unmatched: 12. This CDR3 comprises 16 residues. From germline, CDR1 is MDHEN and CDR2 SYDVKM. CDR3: CASGPLDRGETGELFF. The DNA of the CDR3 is TGTGCCAGCGGACCCCTGGACAGGGGTGAAACCGGGGAGCTGTTTTTT. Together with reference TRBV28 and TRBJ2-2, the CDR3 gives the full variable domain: DVKVTQSSRYLVKRTGEKVFLECVQDMDHENMFWYRQDPGLGLRLIYFSYDVKMKEKGDIPEGYSVSREKKERFSLILESASTNQTSMYLCASGPLDRGETGELFFGEGSRLTVL.

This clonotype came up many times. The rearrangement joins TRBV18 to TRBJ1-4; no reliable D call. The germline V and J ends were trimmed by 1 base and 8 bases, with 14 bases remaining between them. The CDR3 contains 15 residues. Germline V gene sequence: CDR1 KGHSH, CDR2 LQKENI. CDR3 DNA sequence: TGTGCCAGCTCACCACTTCGGGGTAGCAGGGAAAAACTGTTTTTT. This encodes CASSPLRGSREKLFF.

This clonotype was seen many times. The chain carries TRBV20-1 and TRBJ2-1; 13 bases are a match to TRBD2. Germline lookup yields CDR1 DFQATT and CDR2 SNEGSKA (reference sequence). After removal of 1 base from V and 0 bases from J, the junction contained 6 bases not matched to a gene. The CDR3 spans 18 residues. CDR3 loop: CSARGLAGGLSSYNEQFF. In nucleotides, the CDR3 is TGCAGTGCTAGAGGACTAGCGGGAGGCCTGAGCTCCTACAATGAGCAGTTCTTC.

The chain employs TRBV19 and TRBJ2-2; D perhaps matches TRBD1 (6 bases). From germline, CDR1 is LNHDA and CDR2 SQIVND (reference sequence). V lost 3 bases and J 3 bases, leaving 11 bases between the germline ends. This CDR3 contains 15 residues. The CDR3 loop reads CASSIVGGYTGELFF. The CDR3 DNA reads TGTGCCAGTAGTATTGTAGGGGGTTACACCGGGGAGCTGTTTTTT.

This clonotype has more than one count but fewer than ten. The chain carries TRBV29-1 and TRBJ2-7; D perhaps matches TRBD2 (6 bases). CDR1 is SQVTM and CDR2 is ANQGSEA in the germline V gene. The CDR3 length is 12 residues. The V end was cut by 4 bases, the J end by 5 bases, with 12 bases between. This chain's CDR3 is CSVARTGDEQYF. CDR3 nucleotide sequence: TGCAGCGTTGCCAGGACGGGGGACGAGCAGTACTTC.